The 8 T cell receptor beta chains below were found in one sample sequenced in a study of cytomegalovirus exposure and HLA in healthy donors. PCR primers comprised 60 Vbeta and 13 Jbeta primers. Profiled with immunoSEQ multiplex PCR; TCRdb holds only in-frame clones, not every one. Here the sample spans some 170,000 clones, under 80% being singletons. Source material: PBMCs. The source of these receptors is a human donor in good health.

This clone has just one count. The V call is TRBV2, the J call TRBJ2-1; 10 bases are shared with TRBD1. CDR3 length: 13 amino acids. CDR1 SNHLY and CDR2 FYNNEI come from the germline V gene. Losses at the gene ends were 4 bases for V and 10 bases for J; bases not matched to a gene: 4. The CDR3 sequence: CASSGQGAREQFF. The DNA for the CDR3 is TGTGCCAGCAGTGGACAGGGGGCACGGGAGCAGTTCTTC.

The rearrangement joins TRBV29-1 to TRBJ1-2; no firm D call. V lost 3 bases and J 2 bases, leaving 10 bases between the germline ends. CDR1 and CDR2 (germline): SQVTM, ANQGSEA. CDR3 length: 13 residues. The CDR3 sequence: CSVDPGVNYGYTF. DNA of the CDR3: TGCAGCGTTGACCCTGGAGTCAACTATGGCTACACCTTC.

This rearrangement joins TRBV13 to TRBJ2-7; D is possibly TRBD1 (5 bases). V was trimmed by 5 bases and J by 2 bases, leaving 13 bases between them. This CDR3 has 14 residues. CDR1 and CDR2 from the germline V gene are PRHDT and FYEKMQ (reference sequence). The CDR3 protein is CASSPQGYAYEQYF. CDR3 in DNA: TGTGCCAGCAGCCCTCAGGGCTACGCCTACGAGCAGTACTTC. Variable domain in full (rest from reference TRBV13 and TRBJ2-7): AAGVIQSPRHLIKEKRETATLKCYPIPRHDTVYWYQQGPGQDPQFLISFYEKMQSDKGSIPDRFSAQQFSDYHSELNMSSLELGDSALYFCASSPQGYAYEQYFGPGTRLTVT.

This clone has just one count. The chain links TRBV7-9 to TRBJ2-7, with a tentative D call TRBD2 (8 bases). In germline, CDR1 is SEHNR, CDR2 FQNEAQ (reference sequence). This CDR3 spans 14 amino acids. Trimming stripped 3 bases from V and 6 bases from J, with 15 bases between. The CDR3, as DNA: TGTGCCAGCAGCTTTCCAGGGGGGACTAGCGAGCAGTACTTC. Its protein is CASSFPGGTSEQYF.

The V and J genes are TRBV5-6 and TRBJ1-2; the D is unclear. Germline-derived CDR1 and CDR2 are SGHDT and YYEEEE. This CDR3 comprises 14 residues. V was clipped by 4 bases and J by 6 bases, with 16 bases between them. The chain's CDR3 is CASSPSGLLDGYTF. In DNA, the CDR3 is TGTGCCAGCAGCCCCAGCGGCCTCTTGGATGGCTACACCTTC.

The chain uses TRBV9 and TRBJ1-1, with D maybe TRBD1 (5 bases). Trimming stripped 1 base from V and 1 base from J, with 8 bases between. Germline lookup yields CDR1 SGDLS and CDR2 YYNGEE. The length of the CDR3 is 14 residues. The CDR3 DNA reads TGTGCCAGCAGCGTAAGCGGGGGGAACACTGAAGCTTTCTTT. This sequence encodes CASSVSGGNTEAFF.

Here the CDR3 DNA reads TGTGCCAGCAGCCAAGTGTCCAGCTCTGGAAACACCATATATTTT. Its protein is CASSQVSSSGNTIYF. This sequence joins TRBV14 and TRBJ1-3; D unclear. CDR3 length: 15 amino acids. Germline values: CDR1 SGHDN, CDR2 FVKESK. Deletions cut 1 base from V and 0 bases from J, with 7 bases between.

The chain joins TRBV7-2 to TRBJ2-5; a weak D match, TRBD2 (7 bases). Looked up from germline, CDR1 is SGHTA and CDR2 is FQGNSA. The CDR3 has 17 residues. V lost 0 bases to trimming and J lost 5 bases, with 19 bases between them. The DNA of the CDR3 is TGTGCCAGCAGCTTAGCGGGGAGAGGGGGGGCTTGGGAGACCCAGTACTTC. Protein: CASSLAGRGGAWETQYF.